This T cell receptor (beta chain) was sequenced for a study of blood T cells in healthy people across ages. Germline V lookup: CDR1 MNHEY, CDR2 SVGAGI. V shed 2 bases and J shed 3 bases, with 9 bases lying between them. The CDR3 covers 14 residues. Sample-barcoded 5' priming and a J-beta primer mix drove a second PCR of 7 to 11 cycles. Every cDNA was tagged by a template-switch adaptor with 12 random nucleotides. Sequencing recovered at least 3 million CDR3-containing paired-end reads from each sample. TCRdb analysed the 5' RACE reads with MiXCR anew, one entry per CDR3 protein. Of 800,000 to 1,300,000 distinct CDR3 sequences in the sample, around 25% were seen once. Donation came from healthy Caucasian individuals in Russia who were aged roughly 6 to 95. Isolating PBMCs gave at least 6 million of these cells per sample. These data also formed part of another study, on T cells of mothers and their children.

The source of this sequence is a girl aged 2 to 10 in good health. The chain joins TRBV6-5 to TRBJ2-3; D unresolved. Sequencing was done on a sample of blood. The CDR3: CASSYTGPTDTQYF. DNA of the CDR3: TGTGCCAGCAGTTACACTGGGCCAACAGATACGCAGTATTTT.